This paragraph reports one T cell receptor (beta chain). No antigen is known for it. The isolated RNA, all of it, was reverse transcribed, so expressed TCRB transcripts were what got sequenced. The data were produced by immunoSEQ multiplex PCR, yet TCRdb's version contains in-frame clones alone and is incomplete. The sample holds roughly 310,000 clones; more than 9.5% are singletons and the top ten take approximately 0.016%. The CDR3 contains 14 residues. Germline-derived CDR1 and CDR2 are MNHNS and SASEGT. Trimming cost V 5 bases and J 7 bases; bases outside gene matches: 6. This entry belongs to a study of beta chain features in type 1 diabetes. Study observations and caveats: Researchers report that Type 1 diabetes patients had moderately but significantly shorter TCRB CDR3s across all four CD4+ subsets. The study found that naive, central memory and Treg TCRB repertoires appeared more similar in patients than in healthy donors.

J is TRBJ2-1 and V is TRBV6-1; 9 bases align to TRBD1. Material for sequencing was naive CD4+ T cells from blood. This receptor was taken from a woman aged 25-40 years in good health. The CDR3 sequence is CASSQGTGPNEQFF. In DNA, the CDR3 is TGTGCCAGCAGTCAAGGGACAGGGCCGAATGAGCAGTTCTTC.